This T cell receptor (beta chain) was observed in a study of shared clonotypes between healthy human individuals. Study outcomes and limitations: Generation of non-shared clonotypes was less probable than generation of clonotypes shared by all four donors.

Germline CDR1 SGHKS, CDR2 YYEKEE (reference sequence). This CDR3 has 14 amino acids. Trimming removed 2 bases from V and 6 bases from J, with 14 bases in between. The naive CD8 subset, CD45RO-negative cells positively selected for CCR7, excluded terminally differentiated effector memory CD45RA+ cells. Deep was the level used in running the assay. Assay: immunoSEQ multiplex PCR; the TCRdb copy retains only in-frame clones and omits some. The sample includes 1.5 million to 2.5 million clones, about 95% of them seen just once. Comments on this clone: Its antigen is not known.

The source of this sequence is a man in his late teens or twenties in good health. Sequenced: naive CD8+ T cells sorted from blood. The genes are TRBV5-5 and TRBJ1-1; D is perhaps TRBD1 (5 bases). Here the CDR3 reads CASSLGPRGPEAFF. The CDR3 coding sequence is TGTGCCAGCAGCTTAGGACCGAGGGGACCTGAAGCTTTCTTT.